This T cell receptor (beta chain) derives from a study of technical replicates of blood from a handful of donors. This clone is a singleton in its sample. V was clipped by 1 base and J by 0 bases, with 6 bases between them. The CDR3 runs to 15 residues. Germline CDR1 is SEHNR and CDR2 is FQNEAQ (reference sequence). Profiling relied on immunoSEQ multiplex PCR, and the TCRdb table lists in-frame clones only, not all of them. The table lists 40,000 to 60,000 clones, 70% to 90% of them singletons. Sequenced input: PBMCs. The TCR sequence derives from a human donor in good health. Some clones in this sample may be carry-over from other donors' samples. This chain connects TRBV7-9 to TRBJ2-2; D remains ambiguous. CDR3 amino acids: CASSLDITNTGELFF. In nucleotides, the CDR3 is TGTGCCAGCAGCTTAGACATAACGAACACCGGGGAGCTGTTTTTT.